This TCR beta chain derives from a study of cytomegalovirus exposure and HLA in healthy donors. PCR amplification relied on 60 Vbeta primers (plus 13 Jbeta primers). Method: immunoSEQ multiplex PCR; TCRdb's copy keeps in-frame clones and lacks some. The table records some 210,000 clones, about 78% of them present only once. V gave up 4 bases and J gave up 1 base; unmatched junction bases: 4. This CDR3 contains 17 residues. Germline V gene sequence: CDR1 MNHEY, CDR2 SMNVEV (reference sequence). This chain joins TRBV27 and TRBJ2-3, with 14 bases lining up with TRBD2. The source of this sequence is a male donor in good health and CMV-seronegative. Sample: PBMCs. The CDR3 loop reads CASSSGLAGGGTDTQYF. As DNA, the CDR3 is TGTGCCAGCAGTTCCGGACTAGCGGGAGGAGGCACAGATACGCAGTATTTT.